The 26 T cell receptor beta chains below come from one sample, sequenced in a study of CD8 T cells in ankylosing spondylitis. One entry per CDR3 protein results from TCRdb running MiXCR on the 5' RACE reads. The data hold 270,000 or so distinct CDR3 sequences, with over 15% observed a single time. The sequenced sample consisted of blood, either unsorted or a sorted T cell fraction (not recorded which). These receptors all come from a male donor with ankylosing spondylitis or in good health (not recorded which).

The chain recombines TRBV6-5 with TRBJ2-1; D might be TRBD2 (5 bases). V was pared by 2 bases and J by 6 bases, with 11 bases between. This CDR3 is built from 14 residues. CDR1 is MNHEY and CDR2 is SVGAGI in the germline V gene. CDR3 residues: CASSYRQTSNEQFF. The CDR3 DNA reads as TGTGCCAGCAGTTACCGTCAAACTAGCAATGAGCAGTTCTTC.

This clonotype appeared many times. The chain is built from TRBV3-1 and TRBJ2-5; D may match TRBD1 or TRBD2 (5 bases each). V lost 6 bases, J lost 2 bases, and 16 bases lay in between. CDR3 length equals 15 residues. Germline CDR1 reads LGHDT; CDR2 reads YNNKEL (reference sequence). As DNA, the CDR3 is TGTGCCAGCAGTCCCGGTTTGGGGGATCAAGAGACCCAGTACTTC. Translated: CASSPGLGDQETQYF.

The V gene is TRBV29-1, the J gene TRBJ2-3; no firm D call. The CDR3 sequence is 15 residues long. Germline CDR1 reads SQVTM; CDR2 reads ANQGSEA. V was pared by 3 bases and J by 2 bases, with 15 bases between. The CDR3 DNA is TGCAGCGTTGACCTGGCCTCGGATATCACAGATACGCAGTATTTT. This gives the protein CSVDLASDITDTQYF.

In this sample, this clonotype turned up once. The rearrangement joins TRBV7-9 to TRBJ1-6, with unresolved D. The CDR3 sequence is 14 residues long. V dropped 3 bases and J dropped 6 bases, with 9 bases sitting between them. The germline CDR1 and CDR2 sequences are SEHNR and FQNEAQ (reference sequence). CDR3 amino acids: CASSLDGGNSPLHF. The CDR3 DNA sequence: TGTGCCAGCAGCTTGGACGGTGGTAATTCACCCCTCCACTTT.

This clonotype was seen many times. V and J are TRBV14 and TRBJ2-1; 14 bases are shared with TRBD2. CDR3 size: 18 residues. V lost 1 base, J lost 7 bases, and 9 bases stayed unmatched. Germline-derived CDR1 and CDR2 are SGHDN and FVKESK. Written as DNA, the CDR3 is TGTGCCAGCAGCCAAGGGAAAGGACTAGCGGGAGGTCGTAATGAGCAGTTCTTC. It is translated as CASSQGKGLAGGRNEQFF.

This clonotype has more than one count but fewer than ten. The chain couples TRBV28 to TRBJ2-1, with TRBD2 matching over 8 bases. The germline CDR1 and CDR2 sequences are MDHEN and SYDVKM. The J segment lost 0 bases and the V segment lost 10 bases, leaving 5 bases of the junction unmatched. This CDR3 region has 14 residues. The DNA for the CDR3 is TGTGCCACCCTGGGGACTAGCTCCTACAATGAGCAGTTCTTC. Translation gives CATLGTSSYNEQFF.

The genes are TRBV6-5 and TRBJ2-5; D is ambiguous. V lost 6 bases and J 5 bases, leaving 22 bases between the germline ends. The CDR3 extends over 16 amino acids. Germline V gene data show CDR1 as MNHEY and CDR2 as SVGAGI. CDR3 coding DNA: TGTGCCAGCAGCTACGACCCGGAGCCTAGATTGGAGACCCAGTACTTC. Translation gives CASSYDPEPRLETQYF.

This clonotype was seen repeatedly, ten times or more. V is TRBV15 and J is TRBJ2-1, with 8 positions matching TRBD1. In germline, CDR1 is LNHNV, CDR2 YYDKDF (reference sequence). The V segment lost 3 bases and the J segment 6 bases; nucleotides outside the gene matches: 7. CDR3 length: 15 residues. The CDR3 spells CATSSKPGTGNEQFF. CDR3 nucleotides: TGTGCCACCAGCAGTAAACCCGGGACAGGCAATGAGCAGTTCTTC.

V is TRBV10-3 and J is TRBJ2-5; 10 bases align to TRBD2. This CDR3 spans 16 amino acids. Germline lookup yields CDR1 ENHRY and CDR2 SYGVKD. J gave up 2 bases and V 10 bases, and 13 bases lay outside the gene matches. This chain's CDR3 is CATMSGTSDLQETQYF. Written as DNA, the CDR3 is TGTGCCACCATGTCCGGGACTAGCGACCTTCAAGAGACCCAGTACTTC.

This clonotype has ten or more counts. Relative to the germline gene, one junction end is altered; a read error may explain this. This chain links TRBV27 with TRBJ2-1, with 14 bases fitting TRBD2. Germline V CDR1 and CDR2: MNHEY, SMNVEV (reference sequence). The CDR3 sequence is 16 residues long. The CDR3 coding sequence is TGTGCCAGCAGCTTATCCGGGACTAGCGGGAGTTATGAGCAGTTCTTC. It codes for CASSLSGTSGSYEQFF.

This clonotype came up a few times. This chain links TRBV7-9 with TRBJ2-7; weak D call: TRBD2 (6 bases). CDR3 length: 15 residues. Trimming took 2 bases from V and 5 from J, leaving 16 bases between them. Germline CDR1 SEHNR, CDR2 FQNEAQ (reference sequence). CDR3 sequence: CASSLRRGESDEQYF. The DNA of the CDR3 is TGTGCCAGCAGCTTAAGGCGGGGTGAGTCCGACGAGCAGTACTTC.

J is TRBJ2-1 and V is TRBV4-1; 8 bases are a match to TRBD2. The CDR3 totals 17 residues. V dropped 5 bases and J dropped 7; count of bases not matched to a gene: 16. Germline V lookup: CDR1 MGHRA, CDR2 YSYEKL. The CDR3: CASSSPRASGSSNEQFF. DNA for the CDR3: TGCGCCAGCAGCTCTCCAAGAGCCAGCGGGAGTTCGAATGAGCAGTTCTTC.

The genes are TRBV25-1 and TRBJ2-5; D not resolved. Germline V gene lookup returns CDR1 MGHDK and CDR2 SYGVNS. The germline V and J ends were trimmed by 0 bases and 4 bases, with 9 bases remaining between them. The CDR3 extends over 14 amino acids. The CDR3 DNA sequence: TGTGCCAGCAGTGAATACGTCTTTCCAGAGACCCAGTACTTC. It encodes CASSEYVFPETQYF.

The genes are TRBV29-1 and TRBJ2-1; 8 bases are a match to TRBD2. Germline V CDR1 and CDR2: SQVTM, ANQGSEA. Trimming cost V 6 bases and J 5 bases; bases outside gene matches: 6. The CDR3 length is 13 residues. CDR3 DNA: TGCAGCGTGCGGACTAGCACCCACAATGAGCAGTTCTTC. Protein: CSVRTSTHNEQFF.

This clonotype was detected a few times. The CDR3 DNA is TGCGCCAGCAGCCAAGGGAGCACCGGGGAGCTGTTTTTT. Translated: CASSQGSTGELFF. This chain connects TRBV4-3 to TRBJ2-2; D call uncertain. V lost 1 base and J lost 4, with 4 bases in between. The V gene's germline CDR1 is LGHNA and CDR2 YSLEER. The length of the CDR3 is 13 residues.

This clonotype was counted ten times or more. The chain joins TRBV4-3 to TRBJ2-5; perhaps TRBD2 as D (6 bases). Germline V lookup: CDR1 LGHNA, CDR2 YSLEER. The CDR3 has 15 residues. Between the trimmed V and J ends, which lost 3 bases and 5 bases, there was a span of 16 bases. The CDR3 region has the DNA TGCGCCAGCAGCCAGGCACCGGGACTTAGTGAGACCCAGTACTTC. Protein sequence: CASSQAPGLSETQYF.

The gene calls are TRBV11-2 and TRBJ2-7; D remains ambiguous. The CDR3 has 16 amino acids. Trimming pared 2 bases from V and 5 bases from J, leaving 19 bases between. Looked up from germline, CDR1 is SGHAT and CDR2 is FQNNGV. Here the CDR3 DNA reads TGTGCCAGCAGCTTATCCTTACTCGAAGAGGCAAACGAGCAGTACTTC. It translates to CASSLSLLEEANEQYF.

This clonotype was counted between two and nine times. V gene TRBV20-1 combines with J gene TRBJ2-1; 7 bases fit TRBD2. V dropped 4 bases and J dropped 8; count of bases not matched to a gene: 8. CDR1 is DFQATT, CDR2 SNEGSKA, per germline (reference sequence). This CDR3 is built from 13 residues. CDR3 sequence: CSATSGIQDEQFF. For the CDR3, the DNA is TGCAGTGCTACCAGCGGGATTCAGGATGAGCAGTTCTTC.

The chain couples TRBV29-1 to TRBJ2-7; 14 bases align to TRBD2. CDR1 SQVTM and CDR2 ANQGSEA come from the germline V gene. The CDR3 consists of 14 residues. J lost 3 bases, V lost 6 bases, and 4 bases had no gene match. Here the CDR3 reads CSVRGTSGSYEQYF. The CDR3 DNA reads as TGCAGCGTGCGAGGGACTAGCGGGAGCTACGAGCAGTACTTC.

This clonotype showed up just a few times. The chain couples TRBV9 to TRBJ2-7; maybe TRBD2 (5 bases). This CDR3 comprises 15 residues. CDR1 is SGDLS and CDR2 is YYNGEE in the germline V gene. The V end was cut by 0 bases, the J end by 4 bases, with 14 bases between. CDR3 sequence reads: CASSVGIAPGYEQYF. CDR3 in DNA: TGTGCCAGCAGCGTAGGTATAGCTCCGGGGTACGAGCAGTACTTC.

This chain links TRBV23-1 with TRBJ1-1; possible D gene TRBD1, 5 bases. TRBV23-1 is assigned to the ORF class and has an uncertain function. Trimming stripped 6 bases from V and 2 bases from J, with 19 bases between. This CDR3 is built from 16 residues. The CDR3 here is CASRRTPGSRNTEAFF. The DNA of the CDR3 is TGCGCCAGCAGGAGGACCCCAGGGAGTAGAAACACTGAAGCTTTCTTT.

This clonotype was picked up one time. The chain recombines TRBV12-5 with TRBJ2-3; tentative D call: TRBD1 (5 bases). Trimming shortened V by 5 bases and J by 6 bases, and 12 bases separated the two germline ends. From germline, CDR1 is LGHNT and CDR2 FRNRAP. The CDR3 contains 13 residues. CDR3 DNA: TGTGCTAGTGGTCCCGGCAGGGTTGATACGCAGTATTTT. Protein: CASGPGRVDTQYF.

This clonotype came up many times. The CDR3 nucleotides read TGCAGCGTTGCCCCCTCCTTGGAAAGCTCCTACAATGAGCAGTTCTTC. Amino acids: CSVAPSLESSYNEQFF. J is TRBJ2-1 and V is TRBV29-1; D is undetermined. V shed 4 bases and J shed 0 bases, with 16 bases lying between them. CDR3 length: 16 residues. Per the germline V gene, CDR1 is SQVTM and CDR2 is ANQGSEA.

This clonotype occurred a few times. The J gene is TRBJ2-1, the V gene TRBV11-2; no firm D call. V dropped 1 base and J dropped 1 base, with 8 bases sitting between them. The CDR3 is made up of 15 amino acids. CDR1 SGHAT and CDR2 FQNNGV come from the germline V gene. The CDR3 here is CASSLASPSYNEQFF. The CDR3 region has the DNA TGTGCCAGCAGCTTAGCGTCCCCGTCCTACAATGAGCAGTTCTTC.

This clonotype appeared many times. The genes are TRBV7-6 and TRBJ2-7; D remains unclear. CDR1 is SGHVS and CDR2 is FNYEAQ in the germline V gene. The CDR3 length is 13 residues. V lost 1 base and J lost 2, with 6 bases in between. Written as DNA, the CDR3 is TGTGCCAGCAGCTTAGAAGTCCCCTACGAGCAGTACTTC. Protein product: CASSLEVPYEQYF.

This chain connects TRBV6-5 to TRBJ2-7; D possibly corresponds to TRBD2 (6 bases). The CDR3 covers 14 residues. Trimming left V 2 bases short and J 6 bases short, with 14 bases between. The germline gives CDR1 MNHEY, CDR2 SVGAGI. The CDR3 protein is CASSYVGGAREQYF. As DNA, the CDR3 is TGTGCCAGCAGTTACGTCGGGGGTGCCCGCGAGCAGTACTTC.